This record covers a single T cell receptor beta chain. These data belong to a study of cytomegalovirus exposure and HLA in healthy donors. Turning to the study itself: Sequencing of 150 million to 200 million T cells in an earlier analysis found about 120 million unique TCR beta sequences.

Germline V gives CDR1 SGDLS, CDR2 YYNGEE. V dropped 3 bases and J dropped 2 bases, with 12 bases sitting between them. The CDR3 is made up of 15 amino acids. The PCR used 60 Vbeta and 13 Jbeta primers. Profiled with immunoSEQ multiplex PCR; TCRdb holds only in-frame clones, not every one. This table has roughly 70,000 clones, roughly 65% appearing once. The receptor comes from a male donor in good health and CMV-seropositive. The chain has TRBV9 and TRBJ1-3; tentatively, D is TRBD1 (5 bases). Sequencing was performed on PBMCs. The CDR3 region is CASSAGWGAGNTIYF. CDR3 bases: TGTGCCAGCAGCGCGGGATGGGGGGCTGGAAACACCATATATTTT.